The 17 T cell receptor beta chains below come from one sample, sequenced in a study of shared clonotypes between healthy human individuals. Sequencing was performed with immunoSEQ multiplex PCR; in TCRdb, only in-frame clones are kept and a portion is missing. The sample holds millions of clones, about 95% seen once. Cells designated naive CD8 were CD45RO-negative and were positively selected for CCR7, with terminally differentiated effector memory CD45RA+ cells excluded. The sample comprised naive CD8+ T cells sorted from blood. These receptors all stem from a man younger than 35 in good health.

The V and J genes are TRBV27 and TRBJ2-3; D is unresolved. This CDR3 is 13 amino acids long. Trimming removed 3 bases at V and 3 bases at J, with 7 bases between. Germline loops: CDR1 MNHEY, CDR2 SMNVEV (reference sequence). This CDR3 reads CASSFVTTDTQYF. In DNA, the CDR3 is TGTGCCAGCAGTTTCGTTACTACAGATACGCAGTATTTT.

This clone was counted once. The gene calls are TRBV6-5 and TRBJ1-5; D might be TRBD1 (6 bases). Germline CDR1 is MNHEY and CDR2 is SVGAGI. With 7 bases removed from V and 9 bases from J, the gap between germline ends came to 22 bases. The CDR3 extends over 15 amino acids. CDR3 coding DNA: TGTGCCAGCAAGGTGGTAGTGGGGGCCTTAGGGCCCCAGCATTTT. Its protein product is CASKVVVGALGPQHF.

The J gene is TRBJ2-3, the V gene TRBV27; D may correspond to TRBD1 or TRBD2 (5 bases each). The CDR3 is made up of 14 amino acids. CDR1 is MNHEY, CDR2 SMNVEV, per germline (reference sequence). V was clipped by 5 bases and J by 6 bases, with 15 bases between them. As DNA, the CDR3 is TGTGCCAGCAGTCCCCGGGACGGGTACGATACGCAGTATTTT. Protein sequence: CASSPRDGYDTQYF.

V gene TRBV5-1 combines with J gene TRBJ2-7; the D is unclear. CDR1 and CDR2 (germline): SGHRS, YFSETQ. Trimming removed 1 base at V and 0 bases at J, with 8 bases between. The CDR3 totals 14 residues. The CDR3 DNA is TGCGCCAGCAGCTTGTCCGCGCTCTCCTACGAGCAGTACTTC. Amino acid sequence: CASSLSALSYEQYF.

V gene TRBV4-3 combines with J gene TRBJ1-5; no firm D call. This CDR3 has 16 amino acids. Trimming left V 0 bases short and J 2 bases short, with 11 bases between. CDR1 and CDR2 from the germline V gene are LGHNA and YSLEER. This chain's CDR3 is CASSQDGGHGNQPQHF. DNA for the CDR3: TGCGCCAGCAGCCAAGATGGAGGGCACGGCAATCAGCCCCAGCATTTT.

The chain combines TRBV9 with TRBJ2-7; 7 bases are a match to TRBD1. Germline lookup yields CDR1 SGDLS and CDR2 YYNGEE. This CDR3 spans 15 amino acids. Trimming at V came to 0 bases and at J to 3 bases, leaving 6 bases not matched to a gene. The CDR3 spells CASSVGLGDSYEQYF. The CDR3, as DNA: TGTGCCAGCAGCGTAGGACTTGGGGACAGCTACGAGCAGTACTTC.

This chain uses TRBV4-1 with TRBJ1-2; a possible D gene is TRBD1 (6 bases). V gave up 0 bases and J gave up 8 bases, with 13 bases separating them. Germline values: CDR1 MGHRA, CDR2 YSYEKL. The CDR3 is 14 amino acids. The CDR3 sequence is CASSQDGRGGGYTF. DNA for the CDR3: TGCGCCAGCAGCCAAGATGGACGGGGGGGCGGCTACACCTTC.

Concerning this clone itself: One end of the junction fails to match germline, which may point to a read error. The chain has TRBV7-7 and TRBJ2-5, with TRBD2 identical over 7 bases. Germline CDR1 and CDR2: SSHAT and FNYEAQ (reference sequence). The CDR3 length is 16 residues. The CDR3 region has the DNA TGTGCTAGCAGCTTAGGCCAGAGCGGGGTACAAGAGACCCAGTACTTC. This translates into CASSLGQSGVQETQYF.

The CDR3 DNA is TGTGCCAGCAGCTCCGGGACAGGGCATTCACCCCTCCACTTT. Amino acids: CASSSGTGHSPLHF. The gene calls are TRBV7-6 and TRBJ1-6, with 9 bases that match TRBD1. Per the germline V gene, CDR1 is SGHVS and CDR2 is FNYEAQ. V lost 4 bases, J lost 8 bases, and 3 bases stayed unmatched. The CDR3 covers 14 residues.

The rearrangement uses TRBV15 and TRBJ2-7, with 9 bases lining up with TRBD1. The CDR3 runs to 14 residues. The V gene end was trimmed by 7 bases and the J gene end by 5 bases; junction bases not matched to a gene: 9. Germline V gives CDR1 LNHNV, CDR2 YYDKDF (reference sequence). CDR3 loop: CATTSGTGFNEQYF. In DNA form, the CDR3 reads TGTGCCACCACTTCCGGGACAGGGTTCAACGAGCAGTACTTC.

This chain connects TRBV7-8 to TRBJ2-5, with 12 bases that match TRBD2. With 2 bases clipped from V and 2 bases from J, the junction kept 9 bases outside the gene matches. CDR1 and CDR2 (germline): SGHVS, FQNEAQ. The CDR3 is made up of 18 amino acids. The DNA for the CDR3 is TGTGCCAGCAGCTTACTCCCGACTAGCGGGAGTGGTCAAGAGACCCAGTACTTC. This sequence encodes CASSLLPTSGSGQETQYF.

This rearrangement joins TRBV6-5 to TRBJ2-7; the D is unclear. The CDR3 extends over 13 amino acids. Germline V lookup: CDR1 MNHEY, CDR2 SVGAGI. Trimming left V 4 bases short and J 2 bases short, with 9 bases between. The CDR3: CASSSGWAYEQYF. Written as DNA, the CDR3 is TGTGCCAGCAGTTCAGGTTGGGCCTACGAGCAGTACTTC.

This sequence joins TRBV2 and TRBJ2-5, with 8 bases that match TRBD2. This CDR3 contains 15 residues. The germline gives CDR1 SNHLY, CDR2 FYNNEI. With 7 bases clipped from V and 2 bases from J, the junction kept 9 bases outside the gene matches. CDR3 DNA sequence: TGTGCCAGCATCCGGGGGGGAGCGACGCAAGAGACCCAGTACTTC. Residues: CASIRGGATQETQYF.

V and J are TRBV27 and TRBJ1-4; TRBD1 agrees at 10 bases. Looked up from germline, CDR1 is MNHEY and CDR2 is SMNVEV (reference sequence). J gave up 7 bases and V 4 bases, and 6 bases lay outside the gene matches. The CDR3 has 15 amino acids. Written as DNA, the CDR3 is TGTGCCAGCAGTTCTCGGACAGGGGGAGGTGAAAAACTGTTTTTT. It yields the protein CASSSRTGGGEKLFF.

This clone was seen a few times. The chain joins TRBV30 to TRBJ1-4; the D is unclear. CDR3 size: 12 residues. Germline V lookup: CDR1 GTSNPN, CDR2 SVGIG (reference sequence). Trimming left V 6 bases short and J 4 bases short, with 9 bases between. The CDR3 spells CACDGFNEKLFF. The CDR3 DNA sequence: TGTGCCTGTGACGGTTTTAATGAAAAACTGTTTTTT.

This chain uses TRBV5-1 with TRBJ1-5; 9 bases line up with TRBD1. V dropped 4 bases and J dropped 4; count of bases not matched to a gene: 6. The CDR3 is made up of 15 amino acids. Germline CDR1 is SGHRS and CDR2 is YFSETQ. Here the CDR3 reads CASSVSGTGNQPQHF. The CDR3, as DNA: TGCGCCAGCAGCGTTTCGGGGACAGGGAATCAGCCCCAGCATTTT. Complete variable domain (other parts from reference TRBV5-1 and TRBJ1-5): KAGVTQTPRYLIKTRGQQVTLSCSPISGHRSVSWYQQTPGQGLQFLFEYFSETQRNKGNFPGRFSGRQFSNSRSEMNVSTLELGDSALYLCASSVSGTGNQPQHFGDGTRLSIL.

The chain couples TRBV13 to TRBJ1-3; D gene ambiguous. The CDR3 consists of 18 residues. The V gene's germline CDR1 is PRHDT and CDR2 FYEKMQ (reference sequence). V dropped 5 bases and J dropped 4 bases, with 24 bases sitting between them. The CDR3 reads CASSHQFLERGWGNTIYF. The DNA of the CDR3 is TGTGCCAGCAGCCATCAATTTCTGGAGAGAGGGTGGGGAAACACCATATATTTT.